The clone carrying this TCR beta chain was seen just once. The data were taken from a study of technical replicates of blood from several donors. Sequenced by immunoSEQ multiplex PCR; TCRdb stores in-frame clones only, minus some. The sample lists approximately 8,000 clones, roughly 90% occurring once. Germline V gene lookup returns CDR1 MNHNS and CDR2 SASEGT. This CDR3 is built from 14 residues. V lost 3 bases and J 6 bases, leaving 11 bases between the germline ends. The sample consisted of PBMCs. The clonotype was recovered from a human donor in good health. This sequence joins TRBV6-1 and TRBJ2-2; no definite D call. In nucleotides, the CDR3 is TGTGCCAGCAGTGAGACTTTCGTGGCCGGGGAGCTGTTTTTT. Translation: CASSETFVAGELFF.